This is a list of T cell receptor beta chains from one sample in a study of blood T cell repertoires in COVID-19. Assay used: immunoSEQ multiplex PCR; TCRdb lists only in-frame clones, some missing. This sample has approximately 210,000 clones, with roughly 88% found just once. The sequenced sample consisted of PBMCs or T cells enriched from blood (not recorded which). The receptors here all came from a woman aged 45-65 years with acute COVID-19. The conserved cysteine and the conserved F or W are not part of the CDR3 here.

V gene,J gene,CDR3 protein
TRBV28,TRBJ1-3,ASRVQGDGNTIY
TRBV28,TRBJ2-7,ASSLVAGVYEQY
TRBV28,TRBJ2-4,ASRQRAVAKNIQY
TRBV19,TRBJ1-5,ASSRQGRVSNQPQH
TRBV7-2,TRBJ2-5,ASSLTWGGGETQY
TRBV28,TRBJ1-4,ASSFSATNEKLF
TRBV11-2,TRBJ2-7,ASSANRGRSYEQY
TRBV28,TRBJ1-2,ASSTLSGGYT
TRBV28,TRBJ2-7,ATIAGGPREQY
TRBV27,TRBJ2-7,ASSFGQVTAEQY
TRBV28,TRBJ2-7,ASSPGTQGEQY
TRBV9,TRBJ2-3,ASSPRQGESDTQY
TRBV15,TRBJ2-7,ATSRSGTGGYEQY
TRBV7-2,TRBJ2-1,ASSPSGSEQF
TRBV18,TRBJ2-1,ASSPLSGRNEQF
TRBV28,TRBJ1-1,ASSLRESAF
TRBV27,TRBJ1-1,ASSLGVRKTEAF